A single sample is the source of the 7 T cell receptor beta chains below, sequenced in a study of T-cell reconstitution after alpha-beta-depleted transplantation in children. A TCRbeta library incorporating unique molecular identifiers was prepared. Each CDR3 protein is one row after TCRdb ran MiXCR on the PCR reads. The table shows about 170,000 distinct CDR3 sequences, with approximately 12% occurring only once. Specimen: PBMCs, collected before TCRalphabeta/CD19-depleted stem cell transplant. Receptors were obtained from a boy aged 2 to 10 with acute myeloid leukemia, due to receive a stem cell transplant.

There are a few counts of this clonotype. A read error may explain this, as a much larger clone is one base away. The V and J genes are TRBV6-1 and TRBJ1-2, with TRBD1 matching 8 bases. Per the germline V gene, CDR1 is MNHNS and CDR2 is SASEGT. This CDR3 is 14 amino acids long. The CDR3 DNA sequence: TGTGCCAGCAAAAAGGACAGGGTGGAGTATGGCTACCCCTTC. It encodes CASKKDRVEYGYPF.

This clonotype is deemed large. The chain combines TRBV20-1 with TRBJ1-1; 8 bases are shared with TRBD1. V dropped 0 bases and J dropped 1; count of bases not matched to a gene: 7. The length of the CDR3 is 16 residues. Germline assignment: CDR1 DFQATT and CDR2 SNEGSKA (reference sequence). The CDR3 sequence is CSARDLDRDKNTEAFF. In DNA, the CDR3 is TGCAGTGCTAGAGATTTGGACAGGGACAAGAACACTGAAGCTTTCTTT.

The table lists this clonotype with many counts. This chain connects TRBV20-1 to TRBJ2-2; 10 nucleotides align to TRBD2. Germline V gene sequence: CDR1 DFQATT, CDR2 SNEGSKA (reference sequence). Trimming removed 6 bases from V and 4 bases from J; junction bases left unmatched: 14. The CDR3 spans 17 residues. The CDR3 DNA is TGCAGTGCATTAGCGGGAGGTGGTAGCGTTACCACCGGGGAGCTGTTTTTT. Translated, it gives CSALAGGGSVTTGELFF.

At least ten counts were recorded for this clonotype. The chain employs TRBV27 and TRBJ2-4, with 12 bases lining up with TRBD2. Germline CDR1 is MNHEY and CDR2 is SMNVEV (reference sequence). This CDR3 is 17 amino acids long. V lost 5 bases and J lost 6; bases outside the gene matches: 11. The CDR3 reads CASSRGASGRALNIQYF. In DNA, the CDR3 is TGTGCCAGCAGTCGAGGAGCTAGCGGGAGGGCATTAAACATTCAGTACTTC.

This clonotype was counted at least ten times. The chain recombines TRBV20-1 with TRBJ1-6; TRBD1 matches at 7 bases. Germline CDR1 reads DFQATT; CDR2 reads SNEGSKA (reference sequence). The length of the CDR3 is 15 residues. With V trimmed by 2 bases and J by 4 bases, 5 bases remained unmatched. CDR3 bases: TGCAGTGCTAGACGAGGGACAGTGTATAATTCACCCCTCCACTTT. Protein sequence: CSARRGTVYNSPLHF.

This clonotype was counted ten times or more. The chain couples TRBV20-1 to TRBJ2-4; 14 nucleotides line up with TRBD2. V lost 7 bases, J lost 7 bases, and 6 bases stayed unmatched. Looked up from germline, CDR1 is DFQATT and CDR2 is SNEGSKA (reference sequence). The length of the CDR3 is 14 residues. This CDR3 reads CSGTSGRFFNIQYF. CDR3 coding DNA: TGCAGTGGGACTAGCGGGAGGTTTTTTAACATTCAGTACTTC.

This clonotype was picked up many times. The chain links TRBV5-1 to TRBJ2-2, with no clear D. The CDR3 extends over 16 amino acids. Germline V gene sequence: CDR1 SGHRS, CDR2 YFSETQ. V lost 4 bases and J lost 4, with 17 bases in between. The CDR3 protein is CASSELPSPGTGELFF. The CDR3 coding sequence is TGCGCCAGCAGCGAGCTACCCAGCCCGGGCACCGGGGAGCTGTTTTTT.